Below, 32 T cell receptor beta chains from the same sample are listed, as sequenced in a study of T cell responses to AZD1222 COVID-19 vaccine. TCRdb's copy holds only in-frame clones and misses some; the assay was immunoSEQ multiplex PCR. The sample holds roughly 190,000 clones, 85% to 95% seen once. The source material was peripheral blood, sampled on day 0 of AZD1222 vaccination. The receptors were gathered from an adult in good health.

The gene calls are TRBV28 and TRBJ2-7; 10 bases map to TRBD1. In germline, CDR1 is MDHEN, CDR2 SYDVKM. The length of the CDR3 is 17 residues. V was pared by 6 bases and J by 4 bases, with 15 bases of the junction left unmatched. This CDR3 is CASRSSTGTGAVYEQYF. In DNA form, the CDR3 reads TGTGCCAGCAGGTCCTCCACCGGGACAGGGGCGGTTTACGAGCAGTACTTC.

The V and J genes are TRBV10-2 and TRBJ1-1; 8 nucleotides agree with TRBD1. The CDR3 has 15 amino acids. CDR1 and CDR2 (germline): WSHSY, SAAADI. Germline trimming cut 2 bases from V and 4 bases from J; bases unmatched to any gene: 6. The DNA of the CDR3 is TGCGCCAGCAGTGAGCCTGCAACAGGGGGCACTGAAGCTTTCTTT. This sequence encodes CASSEPATGGTEAFF.

J is TRBJ1-2 and V is TRBV19; 9 bases are shared with TRBD1. The CDR3 runs to 15 residues. The germline V gene encodes CDR1 LNHDA and CDR2 SQIVND (reference sequence). Trimming at V came to 7 bases and at J to 3 bases, leaving 9 bases not matched to a gene. The CDR3 here is CASNGQGRYYYGYTF. CDR3 coding DNA: TGTGCCAGTAACGGACAGGGGCGCTACTACTATGGCTACACCTTC.

This clone has only one observation. The rearrangement uses TRBV30 and TRBJ1-2, with 8 nucleotides matching TRBD1. The CDR3 is made up of 14 amino acids. V shed 4 bases, J shed 5 bases, and the junction held 9 bases outside the gene matches. Germline V lookup: CDR1 GTSNPN, CDR2 SVGIG (reference sequence). CDR3 DNA sequence: TGTGCCTGGACAGGGGGCCAGGGAATGTATGGCTACACCTTC. Translation: CAWTGGQGMYGYTF.

The chain recombines TRBV10-3 with TRBJ2-2, with 10 bases identical to TRBD2. The CDR3 has 16 residues. The V gene end was trimmed by 7 bases and the J gene end by 1 base; junction bases not matched to a gene: 6. Germline loops: CDR1 ENHRY, CDR2 SYGVKD. The CDR3 region has the DNA TGTGCCATCACTTCCGGGACTAGCGAGAACACCGGGGAGCTGTTTTTT. This gives the protein CAITSGTSENTGELFF.

This chain uses TRBV28 with TRBJ1-2, with TRBD1 identical over 8 bases. CDR1 is MDHEN, CDR2 SYDVKM, per germline. V gave up 5 bases and J gave up 7 bases; unmatched junction bases: 3. The CDR3 length is 12 residues. DNA of the CDR3: TGTGCCAGCAGTCCCCAGGGGGCTGGCTACACCTTC. Protein: CASSPQGAGYTF.

J is TRBJ2-5 and V is TRBV2; D is perhaps TRBD2 (5 bases). Germline CDR1 reads SNHLY; CDR2 reads FYNNEI. Trimming removed 7 bases from V and 5 bases from J, with 23 bases in between. This CDR3 has 16 amino acids. The CDR3 sequence: CASTLASARASETQYF. CDR3 in DNA: TGTGCCAGCACCCTCGCTTCGGCGAGGGCGTCGGAGACCCAGTACTTC.

This clone was seen just once. The chain joins TRBV10-3 to TRBJ1-2, with D possibly being TRBD1 (5 bases). V lost 5 bases and J lost 12, with 25 bases in between. CDR1 ENHRY and CDR2 SYGVKD come from the germline V gene. The CDR3 is 15 residues long. As DNA, the CDR3 is TGTGCCATCAGTCTGCAGGTGGCAGGGTTGAAAGGCCACACCTTC. The encoded protein is CAISLQVAGLKGHTF.

This clone was seen only a few times. This chain uses TRBV11-2 with TRBJ1-3; D gene unclear. Germline V lookup: CDR1 SGHAT, CDR2 FQNNGV. The CDR3 has 15 residues. Trimming shortened V by 4 bases and J by 0 bases, and 10 bases separated the two germline ends. DNA for the CDR3: TGTGCCAGCAGCTCCCAAATGAGCTCTGGAAACACCATATATTTT. Translating it yields CASSSQMSSGNTIYF.

The chain joins TRBV28 to TRBJ1-4; 7 nucleotides align to TRBD1. Trimming took 5 bases from V and 7 from J; bases not matched to a gene: 16. The CDR3 sequence is 17 residues long. Germline V gene sequence: CDR1 MDHEN, CDR2 SYDVKM. CDR3 DNA sequence: TGTGCCAGCAGTGCAGCGACAGGGTCAGGAACGCGTGAAAAACTGTTTTTT. This gives the protein CASSAATGSGTREKLFF.

The chain uses TRBV7-3 and TRBJ1-1, with 7 bases identical to TRBD1. The CDR3 runs 14 residues. Germline lookup yields CDR1 SGHTA and CDR2 FQGTGA. The J segment lost 5 bases and the V segment lost 5 bases, leaving 8 bases of the junction unmatched. In DNA form, the CDR3 reads TGTGCCAGCAGCGCTCATCCACAGGGGACTGAAGCTTTCTTT. Amino acids: CASSAHPQGTEAFF.

The genes are TRBV7-9 and TRBJ2-3, with 9 bases identical to TRBD2. V lost 7 bases and J lost 1; bases outside the gene matches: 9. Germline V gene sequence: CDR1 SEHNR, CDR2 FQNEAQ (reference sequence). CDR3 length: 16 amino acids. The CDR3 spells CASTRAAGGGTDTQYF. CDR3 nucleotide sequence: TGTGCCAGCACTCGTGCGGCGGGGGGGGGCACAGATACGCAGTATTTT.

The gene calls are TRBV29-1 and TRBJ1-1, with 7 nucleotides matching TRBD1. J lost 0 bases, V lost 1 base, and 5 bases had no gene match. Germline CDR1 reads SQVTM; CDR2 reads ANQGSEA. The length of the CDR3 is 15 residues. CDR3 nucleotides: TGCAGCGTTGAAGTGATAGGGGGCGTGAACACTGAAGCTTTCTTT. Protein product: CSVEVIGGVNTEAFF. The entire variable domain, with the rest obtained from reference TRBV29-1 and TRBJ1-1, is as follows: SAVISQKPSRDICQRGTSLTIQCQVDSQVTMMFWYRQQPGQSLTLIATANQGSEATYESGFVIDKFPISRPNLTFSTLTVSNMSPEDSSIYLCSVEVIGGVNTEAFFGQGTRLTVV.

This chain links TRBV7-9 with TRBJ1-5; 7 bases match TRBD1. Germline loops: CDR1 SEHNR, CDR2 FQNEAQ (reference sequence). The CDR3 spans 15 residues. V was pared by 4 bases and J by 2 bases, with 5 bases of the junction left unmatched. The CDR3 is CASSSGQPRNQPQHF. The CDR3 nucleotides are TGTGCCAGCAGCTCGGGACAGCCTCGCAATCAGCCCCAGCATTTT.

The chain links TRBV2 to TRBJ1-6, with 8 nucleotides matching TRBD1. The CDR3 has 18 residues. The trim removed 2 bases at V and 7 bases at J, leaving 13 bases unmatched. CDR1 SNHLY and CDR2 FYNNEI come from the germline V gene. The CDR3 sequence is CASSETSQGVSGNSPLHF. The CDR3 coding sequence is TGTGCCAGCAGTGAAACCTCACAGGGGGTATCAGGGAATTCACCCCTCCACTTT.

The chain links TRBV6-6 to TRBJ1-5; D is undetermined. The CDR3 spans 11 residues. The germline V and J ends were trimmed by 6 bases and 6 bases, with 6 bases remaining between them. CDR1 is MNHNY, CDR2 SVGAGI, per germline (reference sequence). CDR3 nucleotides: TGTGCCAGCAGCGCTGGTCAGCCCCAGCATTTT. This encodes CASSAGQPQHF.

This chain joins TRBV28 and TRBJ1-5, with D maybe TRBD1 (5 bases). This CDR3 region has 15 residues. Germline V gene lookup returns CDR1 MDHEN and CDR2 SYDVKM. The V end was cut by 6 bases, the J end by 2 bases, with 14 bases between. CDR3 region: CASRYRRGGNQPQHF. CDR3 sequence (DNA): TGTGCCAGCAGGTACCGACGGGGGGGCAATCAGCCCCAGCATTTT.

The genes are TRBV7-2 and TRBJ1-5, with D possibly being TRBD1 (6 bases). CDR3 length: 16 residues. Deletions cut 2 bases from V and 3 bases from J, with 14 bases between. Per germline, CDR1 SGHTA and CDR2 FQGNSA. In nucleotides, the CDR3 is TGTGCCAGCAGCTTATCCTTGACAGGCTACAATCAGCCCCAGCATTTT. Protein sequence: CASSLSLTGYNQPQHF.

CDR3 region: CASSNDNEQFF. For the CDR3, the DNA is TGCGCCAGCAGCAACGACAATGAGCAGTTCTTC. The chain is built from TRBV5-1 and TRBJ2-1; D not resolved. The V and J ends lost 4 bases and 5 bases respectively, with 4 bases between them. Germline V gene sequence: CDR1 SGHRS, CDR2 YFSETQ. The CDR3 runs to 11 residues.

The DNA of the CDR3 is TGTGCCAGTACTCTAAGGGGTCCGGGTCTTGAGACAGATACGCAGTATTTT. This gives the protein CASTLRGPGLETDTQYF. This chain uses TRBV19 with TRBJ2-3; tentative D call: TRBD1 (5 bases). CDR1 and CDR2 (germline): LNHDA, SQIVND (reference sequence). V was shortened by 7 bases and J by 3 bases, with 23 bases between the two germline ends. This CDR3 is 17 amino acids long.

The rearrangement joins TRBV6-1 to TRBJ1-3; no clear D gene. The CDR3 has 16 residues. V gave up 0 bases and J gave up 4 bases, with 13 bases separating them. Per germline, CDR1 MNHNS and CDR2 SASEGT. The CDR3 nucleotides are TGTGCCAGCAGTGAAGCGGGATGGGGTCAGGGAAACACCATATATTTT. Residues: CASSEAGWGQGNTIYF.

This CDR3 reads CASSPRLAGDPTDTQYF. DNA of the CDR3: TGTGCCAGCAGCCCGCGACTAGCGGGGGACCCCACAGATACGCAGTATTTT. The chain links TRBV7-9 to TRBJ2-3; 12 nucleotides line up with TRBD2. Germline CDR1 SEHNR, CDR2 FQNEAQ (reference sequence). The V segment lost 5 bases and the J segment 2 bases; nucleotides outside the gene matches: 8. This CDR3 region has 17 residues. Using reference TRBV7-9 and TRBJ2-3 for the parts outside the CDR3, the full variable domain is DTGVSQNPRHKITKRGQNVTFRCDPISEHNRLYWYRQTLGQGPEFLTYFQNEAQLEKSRLLSDRFSAERPKGSFSTLEIQRTEQGDSAMYLCASSPRLAGDPTDTQYFGPGTRLTVL.

V usage is TRBV19 and J usage is TRBJ1-6; D gene ambiguous. In germline, CDR1 is LNHDA, CDR2 SQIVND (reference sequence). The CDR3 extends over 14 amino acids. Trimming removed 5 bases at V and 6 bases at J, with 11 bases between. The CDR3 sequence: CASSEDSRNSPLHF. The CDR3 DNA reads as TGTGCCAGTAGTGAGGACTCTCGTAATTCACCCCTCCACTTT.

The chain has TRBV29-1 and TRBJ1-2, with D possibly matching TRBD1 (6 bases). Trimming shortened V by 7 bases and J by 4 bases, and 13 bases separated the two germline ends. Looked up from germline, CDR1 is SQVTM and CDR2 is ANQGSEA. The CDR3 runs 12 residues. The CDR3 region is CSARSGVYGYTF. CDR3 nucleotides: TGCAGCGCTCGCTCAGGGGTCTATGGCTACACCTTC.

The CDR3 coding sequence is TGTGCCAGCAGCCCGCTAGAGACAGGGGCCTCGGGGTATAATTCACCCCTCCACTTT. Its translation: CASSPLETGASGYNSPLHF. The J gene is TRBJ1-6, the V gene TRBV3-1 (or the pseudogene TRBV3-2); 8 positions agree with TRBD1. The CDR3 extends over 19 amino acids. Per the germline V gene, CDR1 is LGHDT and CDR2 is YNNKEL (reference sequence). Trimming cost V 4 bases and J 4 bases; bases outside gene matches: 15.

V and J are TRBV11-2 and TRBJ2-5; D not resolved. CDR1 SGHAT and CDR2 FQNNGV come from the germline V gene. The V and J ends lost 0 bases and 3 bases respectively, with 5 bases between them. CDR3 length: 13 amino acids. CDR3 sequence reads: CASSLDLEETQYF. The CDR3 DNA reads TGTGCCAGCAGCTTAGATCTGGAAGAGACCCAGTACTTC.

V and J are TRBV4-1 and TRBJ2-3; D is undetermined. The CDR3 totals 15 residues. The germline gives CDR1 MGHRA, CDR2 YSYEKL. Trimming removed 0 bases from V and 5 bases from J, with 12 bases in between. In DNA, the CDR3 is TGCGCCAGCAGCCAAGATAGAACTCCTGGAGATACGCAGTATTTT. As protein: CASSQDRTPGDTQYF.

The chain couples TRBV6-6 to TRBJ1-2, with D tentatively TRBD1 (6 bases). Germline lookup yields CDR1 MNHNY and CDR2 SVGAGI (reference sequence). Deletions cut 6 bases from V and 8 bases from J, with 19 bases between. CDR3 length: 14 residues. This CDR3 reads CASSSPSGARGYTF. CDR3 nucleotide sequence: TGTGCCAGCAGCTCCCCTTCGGGGGCTCGGGGCTACACCTTC.

V usage is TRBV7-8 and J usage is TRBJ1-6; D not resolved. CDR1 and CDR2 from the germline V gene are SGHVS and FQNEAQ. Trimming pared 1 base from V and 8 bases from J, leaving 15 bases between. The CDR3 spans 16 residues. The CDR3 nucleotides are TGTGCCAGCAGCTTAGGCTCCCTACCTTGGGATTCACCCCTCCACTTT. The encoded protein is CASSLGSLPWDSPLHF.

The J gene is TRBJ2-7, the V gene TRBV6-6; tentative D call: TRBD2 (6 bases). Germline V gene data show CDR1 as MNHNY and CDR2 as SVGAGI (reference sequence). Trimming cost V 11 bases and J 4 bases, with 12 bases left between them. This CDR3 has 11 amino acids. CDR3 DNA sequence: TGTGCCCTCGGGGGTGGGTACGAGCAGTACTTC. As protein: CALGGGYEQYF.

A single count supports this clone. The chain couples TRBV27 to TRBJ2-4; 8 bases align to TRBD2. Germline V gene lookup returns CDR1 MNHEY and CDR2 SMNVEV (reference sequence). The CDR3 is 15 amino acids. Losses at the gene ends were 6 bases for V and 1 base for J; bases not matched to a gene: 5. CDR3 coding DNA: TGTGCCAGCAGCCCGGGGGGGCCCGCCAAAAACATTCAGTACTTC. Its protein is CASSPGGPAKNIQYF.

CDR3 sequence reads: CATAGTANSPLHF. CDR3 DNA: TGCGCCACAGCCGGGACAGCAAATTCACCCCTCCACTTT. The chain couples TRBV4-1 to TRBJ1-6; the match to TRBD1 covers 7 bases. This CDR3 comprises 13 residues. Trimming removed 10 bases from V and 7 bases from J; junction bases left unmatched: 7. The V gene's germline CDR1 is MGHRA and CDR2 YSYEKL.